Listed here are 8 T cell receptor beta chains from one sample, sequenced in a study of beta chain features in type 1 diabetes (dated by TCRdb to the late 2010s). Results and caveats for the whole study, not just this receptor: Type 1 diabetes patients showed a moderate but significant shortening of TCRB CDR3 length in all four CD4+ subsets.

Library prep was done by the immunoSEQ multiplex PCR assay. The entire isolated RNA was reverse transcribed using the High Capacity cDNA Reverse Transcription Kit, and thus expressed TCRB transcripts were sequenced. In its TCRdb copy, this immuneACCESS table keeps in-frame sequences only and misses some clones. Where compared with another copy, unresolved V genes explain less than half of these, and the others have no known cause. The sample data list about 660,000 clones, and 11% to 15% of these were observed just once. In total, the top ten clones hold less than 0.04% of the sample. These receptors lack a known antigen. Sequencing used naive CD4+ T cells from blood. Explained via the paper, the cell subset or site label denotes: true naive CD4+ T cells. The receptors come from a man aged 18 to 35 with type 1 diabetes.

CDR3: CASRIGLAGSGETQYF. The CDR3 DNA sequence: TGTGCCAGCAGGATAGGACTAGCGGGGAGTGGGGAGACCCAGTACTTC. The V call is TRBV7-2, the J call TRBJ2-5; 12 positions match TRBD2. CDR1 and CDR2 (germline): SGHTA, FQGNSA. The J segment lost 5 bases and the V segment lost 6 bases, leaving 10 bases of the junction unmatched. This CDR3 is built from 16 residues. Variable domain in full (rest from reference TRBV7-2 and TRBJ2-5): GAGVSQSPSNKVTEKGKDVELRCDPISGHTALYWYRQSLGQGLEFLIYFQGNSAPDKSGLPSDRFSAERTGGSVSTLTIQRTQQEDSAVYLCASRIGLAGSGETQYFGPGTRLLVL.

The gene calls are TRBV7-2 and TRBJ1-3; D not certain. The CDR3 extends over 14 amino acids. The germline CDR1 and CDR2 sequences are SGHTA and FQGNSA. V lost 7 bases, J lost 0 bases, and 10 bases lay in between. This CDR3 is CASNPGDSGNTIYF. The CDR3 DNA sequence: TGTGCCAGCAACCCCGGGGACTCTGGAAACACCATATATTTT.

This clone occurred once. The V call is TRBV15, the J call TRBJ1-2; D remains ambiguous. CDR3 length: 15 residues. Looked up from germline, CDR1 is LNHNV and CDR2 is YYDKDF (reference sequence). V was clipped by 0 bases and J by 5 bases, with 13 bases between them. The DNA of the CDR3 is TGTGCCACCAGCAGAGATTTAGGGCAGGCTTATGGCTACACCTTC. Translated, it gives CATSRDLGQAYGYTF. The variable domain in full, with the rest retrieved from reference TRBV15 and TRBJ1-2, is DAMVIQNPRYQVTQFGKPVTLSCSQTLNHNVMYWYQQKSSQAPKLLFHYYDKDFNNEADTPDNFQSRRPNTSFCFLDIRSPGLGDTAMYLCATSRDLGQAYGYTFGSGTRLTVV.

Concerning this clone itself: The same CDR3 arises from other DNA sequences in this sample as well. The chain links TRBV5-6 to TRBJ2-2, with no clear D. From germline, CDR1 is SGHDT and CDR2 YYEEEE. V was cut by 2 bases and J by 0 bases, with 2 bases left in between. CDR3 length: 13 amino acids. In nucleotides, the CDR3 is TGTGCCAGCAGCTTCCCGAACACCGGGGAGCTGTTTTTT. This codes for CASSFPNTGELFF.

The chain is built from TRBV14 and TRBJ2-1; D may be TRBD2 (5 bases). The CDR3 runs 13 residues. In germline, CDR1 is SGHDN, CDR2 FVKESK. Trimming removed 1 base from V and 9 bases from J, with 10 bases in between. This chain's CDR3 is CASSQGLLIEQFF. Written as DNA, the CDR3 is TGTGCCAGCAGCCAAGGACTACTCATTGAGCAGTTCTTC.

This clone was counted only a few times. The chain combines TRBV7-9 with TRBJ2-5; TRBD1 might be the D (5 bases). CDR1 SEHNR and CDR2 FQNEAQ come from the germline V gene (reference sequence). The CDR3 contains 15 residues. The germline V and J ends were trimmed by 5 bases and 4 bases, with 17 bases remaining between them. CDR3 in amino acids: CASSPPQGKRETQYF. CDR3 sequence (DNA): TGTGCCAGCAGCCCACCGCAGGGCAAGAGAGAGACCCAGTACTTC.

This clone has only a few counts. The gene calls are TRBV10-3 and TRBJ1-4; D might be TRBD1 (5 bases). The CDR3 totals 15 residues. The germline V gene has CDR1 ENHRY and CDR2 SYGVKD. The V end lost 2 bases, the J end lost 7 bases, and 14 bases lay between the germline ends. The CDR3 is CAISEPPGGSEKLFF. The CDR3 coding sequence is TGTGCCATCAGTGAGCCTCCGGGGGGGAGTGAAAAACTGTTTTTT.

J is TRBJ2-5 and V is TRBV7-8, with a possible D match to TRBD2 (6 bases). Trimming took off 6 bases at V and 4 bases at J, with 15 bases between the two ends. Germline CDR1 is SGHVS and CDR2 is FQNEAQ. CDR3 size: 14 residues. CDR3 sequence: CASSFGTQRETQYF. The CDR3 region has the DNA TGTGCCAGCAGTTTCGGGACTCAAAGAGAGACCCAGTACTTC.